The 10 T cell receptor beta chains reported below all come from one sample, sequenced in a study of control samples from healthy donors and cancer patients (dated by TCRdb to the early 2020s). The library was generated by the immunoSEQ multiplex PCR assay. This is the immuneACCESS table as TCRdb keeps it, with only in-frame sequences that have V and J called. A part of the clones is gone; compared with another copy, unresolved V genes explain less than half, and the rest is unexplained. A total of around 80,000 clones appear in this sample, approximately 91% of them only once. The ten largest make up roughly 5% of the sample. Sequences were obtained from blood. These TCRs come from a woman between 50 and 59 years old in good health.

The rearrangement links TRBV6-1 to TRBJ1-6; no clear D. The CDR3 has 14 amino acids. The V gene lost 1 base and the J gene lost 2 bases, with 3 bases spanning the gap. Per the germline V gene, CDR1 is MNHNS and CDR2 is SASEGT. The CDR3 DNA reads as TGTGCCAGCAGTGAAGAGACCTATAATTCACCCCTCCACTTT. Protein product: CASSEETYNSPLHF.

The chain links TRBV4-1 to TRBJ2-7; TRBD1 matches at 8 bases. CDR3 length: 15 residues. Germline V gene data show CDR1 as MGHRA and CDR2 as YSYEKL. V lost 1 base, J lost 4 bases, and 6 bases stayed unmatched. The CDR3 region is CASSQVTGAGYEQYF. The CDR3 DNA reads TGCGCCAGCAGCCAAGTGACAGGGGCCGGGTACGAGCAGTACTTC.

This clone turned up a few times. The chain carries TRBV2 and TRBJ2-3; D is uncertain. Looked up from germline, CDR1 is SNHLY and CDR2 is FYNNEI. The CDR3 contains 15 residues. V was pared by 0 bases and J by 1 base, with 8 bases between. The CDR3 nucleotides are TGTGCCAGCAGTGAAGCGCTTCAGGGCACAGATACGCAGTATTTT. Translation gives CASSEALQGTDTQYF.

The CDR3 loop reads CASSWTGLQETQYF. The CDR3 region has the DNA TGTGCCAGCAGTTGGACAGGCCTCCAAGAGACCCAGTACTTC. This chain joins TRBV7-9 and TRBJ2-5; TRBD1 agrees at 7 bases. Germline V gene sequence: CDR1 SEHNR, CDR2 FQNEAQ (reference sequence). The CDR3 runs 14 residues. V was pared by 6 bases and J by 1 base, with 5 bases of the junction left unmatched.

The chain couples TRBV2 to TRBJ2-4; 9 positions match TRBD2. The germline V gene encodes CDR1 SNHLY and CDR2 FYNNEI. Trimming removed 7 bases from V and 11 bases from J; junction bases left unmatched: 12. This CDR3 spans 14 amino acids. CDR3 loop: CASNRLADNPFQYF. CDR3 sequence (DNA): TGTGCCAGCAATCGACTAGCGGACAACCCATTTCAGTACTTC.

V gene TRBV7-9 combines with J gene TRBJ1-1; D is unresolved. The CDR3 contains 13 residues. CDR1 SEHNR and CDR2 FQNEAQ come from the germline V gene (reference sequence). Trimming pared 6 bases from V and 4 bases from J, leaving 12 bases between. The CDR3 bases are TGTGCCAGCAGGTCGTCTTCGGGCACTGAAGCTTTCTTT. Its translation: CASRSSSGTEAFF.

The CDR3 bases are TGTGCCAGCAGCGAGGCGGGGGAGCAGTACTTC. This sequence encodes CASSEAGEQYF. V gene TRBV3-1 (or the pseudogene TRBV3-2) combines with J gene TRBJ2-7, with D possibly being TRBD2 (6 bases). Trimming left V 5 bases short and J 7 bases short, with 9 bases between. Germline V lookup: CDR1 LGHDT, CDR2 YNNKEL (reference sequence). The CDR3 is made up of 11 amino acids.

The genes are TRBV24-1 and TRBJ2-1; no reliable D call. V was cut by 4 bases and J by 7 bases, with 13 bases left in between. The CDR3 is 14 amino acids. Germline assignment: CDR1 KGHDR and CDR2 SFDVKD. CDR3 coding DNA: TGTGCCACCAGTGACACCAGACTCAGAAATGAGCAGTTCTTC. This codes for CATSDTRLRNEQFF.

This chain links TRBV2 with TRBJ2-2, with unresolved D. The CDR3 is made up of 14 amino acids. The germline V and J ends were trimmed by 3 bases and 1 base, with 6 bases remaining between them. CDR1 and CDR2 from the germline V gene are SNHLY and FYNNEI. Written as DNA, the CDR3 is TGTGCCAGCAGTGACAGAATGAACACCGGGGAGCTGTTTTTT. This translates into CASSDRMNTGELFF.

The chain is built from TRBV18 and TRBJ2-7, with 7 bases that match TRBD1. With V trimmed by 6 bases and J by 2 bases, 7 bases remained unmatched. The germline gives CDR1 KGHSH, CDR2 LQKENI. The CDR3 totals 14 residues. CDR3 amino acids: CASSLRQGAYEQYF. The DNA for the CDR3 is TGTGCCAGCTCCCTAAGACAGGGAGCCTACGAGCAGTACTTC.